The TCR beta chain described here comes from a study of blood T cell repertoires in COVID-19. In the study overall: Collection of acute and convalescent COVID-19 samples took place in the United States, Italy and Spain. Sample material is recorded as cDNA or gDNA derived from T cells, B-cell-depleted T cells, or PBMCs.

The length of the CDR3 is 12 residues. Germline CDR1 is SGDLS and CDR2 is YYNGEE. V lost 0 bases, J lost 6 bases, and 3 bases lay in between. This clone has more than one count but fewer than ten. The sample contains more than one DNA sequence encoding this CDR3. The repertoire was sequenced with immunoSEQ multiplex PCR; TCRdb's copy has only in-frame clones and lacks some. The sample lists around 100,000 clones; roughly 86% were seen once. The chain employs TRBV9 and TRBJ2-2; D is unclear. Material for sequencing was peripheral blood. The receptor was isolated from a woman aged 55-69 years with acute or convalescent COVID-19. CDR3 loop: CASSVAAGELFF. The CDR3, as DNA: TGTGCCAGCAGCGTAGCTGCCGGGGAGCTGTTTTTT.